One and the same sample provided the 8 T cell receptor beta chains below, sequenced in a study of T cell responses to AZD1222 COVID-19 vaccine. Measured with immunoSEQ multiplex PCR; TCRdb has only the in-frame clones, and not every one. Here the sample spans about 140,000 clones, over 90% being singletons. The sample in question was peripheral blood, obtained 28 days after the second AZD1222 dose. The receptors were sampled from an adult who received the AZD1222 COVID-19 vaccine.

This chain joins TRBV27 and TRBJ2-2; the D is unclear. The length of the CDR3 is 14 residues. Trimming pared 1 base from V and 7 bases from J, leaving 10 bases between. The germline V gene has CDR1 MNHEY and CDR2 SMNVEV (reference sequence). The CDR3 DNA follows: TGTGCCAGCAGTTTATTGAGTTCTGGCGGGGAGCTGTTTTTT. Its protein product is CASSLLSSGGELFF.

V is TRBV5-1 and J is TRBJ1-1, with D possibly being TRBD1 (5 bases). CDR1 is SGHRS, CDR2 YFSETQ, per germline. V gave up 7 bases and J gave up 5 bases, with 9 bases separating them. The length of the CDR3 is 11 residues. CDR3 DNA sequence: TGCGCCAGCTTGGAGGGGACTGAAGCTTTCTTT. Translation: CASLEGTEAFF.

This chain connects TRBV28 to TRBJ2-7, with unresolved D. Germline V gives CDR1 MDHEN, CDR2 SYDVKM. V lost 2 bases to trimming and J lost 6 bases, with 8 bases between them. This CDR3 spans 12 amino acids. In nucleotides, the CDR3 is TGTGCCAGCAGTTTAAAATGGGGCGAGCAGTACTTC. This translates into CASSLKWGEQYF.

The chain is built from TRBV6-5 and TRBJ2-7; weak D call: TRBD2 (5 bases). With 7 bases removed from V and 2 bases from J, the gap between germline ends came to 9 bases. Germline-derived CDR1 and CDR2 are MNHEY and SVGAGI. This CDR3 has 12 amino acids. CDR3 DNA sequence: TGTGCCAGCACACGGGAACCCTACGAGCAGTACTTC. Translated, it gives CASTREPYEQYF.

There are a few counts of this clone. This chain uses TRBV15 with TRBJ1-5; TRBD1 might be the D (5 bases). From germline, CDR1 is LNHNV and CDR2 YYDKDF (reference sequence). The CDR3 has 13 amino acids. V was pared by 5 bases and J by 5 bases, with 10 bases between. CDR3 nucleotides: TGTGCCACCAGCGAGGGACCTCATCAGCCCCAGCATTTT. Translation: CATSEGPHQPQHF.

This clone has only one observation. The rearrangement joins TRBV30 to TRBJ1-1; D is uncertain. From germline, CDR1 is GTSNPN and CDR2 SVGIG (reference sequence). This CDR3 is 14 amino acids long. Trimming removed 4 bases at V and 3 bases at J, with 15 bases between. CDR3 protein: CAWTPDNDYTEAFF. CDR3 nucleotide sequence: TGTGCCTGGACCCCCGACAACGATTACACTGAAGCTTTCTTT.

The chain combines TRBV5-8 with TRBJ1-5, with a possible D match to TRBD1 (6 bases). Germline-derived CDR1 and CDR2 are SGHTS and YDEGEE. V was trimmed by 0 bases and J by 6 bases, leaving 13 bases between them. This CDR3 has 15 residues. The CDR3, as DNA: TGTGCCAGCAGCTTGGAAGGGGGGAGCGGTCAGCCCCAGCATTTT. Protein product: CASSLEGGSGQPQHF. Full variable domain (rest looked up from reference TRBV5-8 and TRBJ1-5): EAGVTQSPTHLIKTRGQQATLRCSPISGHTSVYWYQQALGLGLQFLLWYDEGEERNRGNFPPRFSGRQFPNYSSELNVNALELEDSALYLCASSLEGGSGQPQHFGDGTRLSIL.

The V and J genes are TRBV7-2 and TRBJ2-2, with TRBD2 as a possible D gene (5 bases). The CDR3 runs to 15 residues. The germline V gene has CDR1 SGHTA and CDR2 FQGNSA. V gave up 0 bases and J gave up 2 bases, with 7 bases separating them. Here the CDR3 reads CASSLALANTGELFF. The CDR3 DNA sequence: TGTGCCAGCAGCTTAGCGCTAGCTAACACCGGGGAGCTGTTTTTT.